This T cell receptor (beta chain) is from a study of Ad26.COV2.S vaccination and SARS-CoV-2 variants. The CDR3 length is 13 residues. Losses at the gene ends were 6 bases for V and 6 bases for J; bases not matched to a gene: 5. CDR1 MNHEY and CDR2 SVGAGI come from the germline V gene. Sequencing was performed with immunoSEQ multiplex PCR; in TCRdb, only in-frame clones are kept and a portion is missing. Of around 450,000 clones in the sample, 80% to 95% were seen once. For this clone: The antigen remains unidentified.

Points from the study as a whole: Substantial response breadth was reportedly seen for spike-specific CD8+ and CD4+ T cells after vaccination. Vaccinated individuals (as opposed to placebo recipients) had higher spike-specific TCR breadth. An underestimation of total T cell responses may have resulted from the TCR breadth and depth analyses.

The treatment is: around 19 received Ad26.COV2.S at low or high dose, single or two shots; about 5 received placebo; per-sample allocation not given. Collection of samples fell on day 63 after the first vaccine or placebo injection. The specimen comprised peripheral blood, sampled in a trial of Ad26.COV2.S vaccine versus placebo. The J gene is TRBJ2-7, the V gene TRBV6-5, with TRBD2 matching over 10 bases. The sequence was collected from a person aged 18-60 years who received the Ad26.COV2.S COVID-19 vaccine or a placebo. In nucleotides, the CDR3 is TGTGCCAGCAGCAGCGGGAGGGCCACCGAGCAGTACTTC. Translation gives CASSSGRATEQYF.